This TCR beta chain was retrieved from a study of shared clonotypes between healthy human individuals. The CDR3 loop spans 11 amino acids. Deletions cut 4 bases from V and 4 bases from J, with 5 bases between. Germline CDR1 KGHSH, CDR2 LQKENI. The table came from immunoSEQ multiplex PCR; TCRdb's copy has only in-frame clones and leaves some out. The sample records about 120,000 clones, around 68% being singletons. The sequence was obtained from a woman aged 30 to 39 in good health. V usage is TRBV18 and J usage is TRBJ2-7, with unresolved D. Source material: memory CD8+ T cells sorted from blood. This sample's subset: CD45RO+ cells pooled with CCR7-negative TemRA cells. The DNA of the CDR3 is TGTGCCAGCTCACAGGATTACGAGCAGTACTTC. Its protein is CASSQDYEQYF. The full variable domain, with the rest looked up from reference TRBV18 and TRBJ2-7, is NAGVMQNPRHLVRRRGQEARLRCSPMKGHSHVYWYRQLPEEGLKFMVYLQKENIIDESGMPKERFSAEFPKEGPSILRIQQVVRGDSAAYFCASSQDYEQYFGPGTRLTVT.